This record concerns one T cell receptor beta chain sequence. This entry comes from a study of blood T cell repertoires in COVID-19. The wider study: T cells, B-cell-depleted T cells, or PBMCs supplied cDNA or gDNA.

This CDR3 has 15 amino acids. V shed 7 bases and J shed 0 bases, with 15 bases lying between them. CDR1 and CDR2 (germline): SGHNT, YENEEA. In the source study's methods: Estimates of nucleated cell counts were drawn from the amplification of reference gene primers. The repertoire was sequenced with immunoSEQ multiplex PCR; TCRdb's copy has only in-frame clones and lacks some. The V and J calls and clone size were taken over from that table, and D and trimming were inferred from the DNA. This table holds roughly 140,000 clones, 80% to 85% found once. The rearrangement uses TRBV11-3 and TRBJ1-2; D might be TRBD1 (5 bases). This receptor was obtained from a human donor in a cohort sampled during active COVID-19. The sequencing sample was made of peripheral blood. The CDR3 DNA reads TGTGCCAGCACGCGGGGGACCGACCCTAACTATGGCTACACCTTC. As protein: CASTRGTDPNYGYTF.